This T cell receptor beta chain derives from a study of preoperative IRX-2 immunotherapy in early breast cancer. Treatment here: preoperative locoregional IRX-2 cytokine immunotherapy. Samples came from a phase Ib trial of preoperative locoregional IRX-2 cytokine immunotherapy. Looked up from germline, CDR1 is SGHRS and CDR2 is YFSETQ. This CDR3 region has 15 residues. V lost 7 bases to trimming and J lost 5 bases, with 20 bases between them. TCRdb keeps only in-frame clones here, not all; method: immunoSEQ multiplex PCR. The sample consists of approximately 100,000 clones, roughly 88% of them appearing once.

The clonotype originates from a human donor with breast cancer. V usage is TRBV5-1 and J usage is TRBJ2-3, with TRBD2 as a possible D gene (7 bases). The sequenced sample was tumor tissue, obtained after IRX-2 immunotherapy. The chain's CDR3 is CASLRGVGGVDTQYF. The CDR3 coding sequence is TGCGCCAGCCTACGGGGGGTCGGGGGCGTAGATACGCAGTATTTT.